These 2 T cell receptor beta chains share one sample of origin, sequenced in a study of blood T cell repertoires in COVID-19. The method was immunoSEQ multiplex PCR; TCRdb's version includes in-frame clones alone and lacks a portion of them. The sample records about 82,000 clones, just under 85% being singletons. Sequenced sample: peripheral blood. All receptors derive from a man of 80 years or more with active or convalescent COVID-19.

The chain uses TRBV5-6 and TRBJ1-5, with 7 bases aligning to TRBD1. The CDR3 totals 14 residues. Germline loops: CDR1 SGHDT, CDR2 YYEEEE. V shed 2 bases and J 4 bases; nucleotides not matched to a gene: 3. CDR3 sequence: CASSFRDSNQPQHF. The CDR3 coding sequence is TGTGCCAGCAGCTTTAGGGACAGTAATCAGCCCCAGCATTTT.

This rearrangement joins TRBV7-2 to TRBJ2-1; 13 positions agree with TRBD2. The CDR3 extends over 16 amino acids. V gave up 4 bases and J gave up 5 bases; unmatched junction bases: 5. Germline CDR1 is SGHTA and CDR2 is FQGNSA. CDR3 loop: CASSYTGTSGNNEQFF. The CDR3 bases are TGTGCCAGCAGCTACACCGGGACTAGCGGGAACAATGAGCAGTTCTTC.